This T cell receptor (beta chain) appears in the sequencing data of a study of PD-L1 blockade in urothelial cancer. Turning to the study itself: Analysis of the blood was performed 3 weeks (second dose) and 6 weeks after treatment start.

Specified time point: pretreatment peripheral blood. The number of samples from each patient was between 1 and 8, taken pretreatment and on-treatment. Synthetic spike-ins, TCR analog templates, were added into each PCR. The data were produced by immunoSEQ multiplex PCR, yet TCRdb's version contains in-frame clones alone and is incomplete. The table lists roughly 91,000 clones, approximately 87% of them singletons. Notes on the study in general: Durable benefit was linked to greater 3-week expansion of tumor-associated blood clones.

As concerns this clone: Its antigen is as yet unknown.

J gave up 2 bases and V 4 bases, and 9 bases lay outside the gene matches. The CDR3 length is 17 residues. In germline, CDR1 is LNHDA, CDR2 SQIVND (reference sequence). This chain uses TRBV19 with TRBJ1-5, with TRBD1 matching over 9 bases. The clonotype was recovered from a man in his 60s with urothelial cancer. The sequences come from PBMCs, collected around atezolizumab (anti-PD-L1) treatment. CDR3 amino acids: CASSTIRDRAGNQPQHF. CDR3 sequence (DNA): TGTGCCAGTAGTACTATTCGGGACAGGGCCGGCAATCAGCCCCAGCATTTT.